This paragraph covers one T cell receptor (beta chain) sequence. The antigen is unknown. This sample stems from a study of beta chain features in type 1 diabetes. For the study at large: Across every sample, 100 million to 130 million sorted cells were examined in total.

Findings of the study overall: The study found moderately but significantly shorter TCRB CDR3s in all four CD4+ subsets of Type 1 diabetes patients.

Expressed TCRB transcripts were sequenced because the isolated RNA had all been reverse transcribed beforehand. Here immunoSEQ multiplex PCR was the method, and the copy in TCRdb shows in-frame clones only, minus some. This sample has about 360,000 clones, with around an eighth found just once. Isolation of CD4+ naive, central memory, regulatory and stem cell-like memory cells was achieved by sorting via CD45RO/CCR7/CD25/CD127/CD95/CD27. The CDR3 spans 15 residues. Trimming stripped 4 bases from V and 6 bases from J, with 17 bases between. CDR1 is SGHRS, CDR2 YFSETQ, per germline. The TCR comes from a man between 18 and 29 years old in good health. The gene calls are TRBV5-1 and TRBJ2-1, with D possibly being TRBD2 (7 bases). The sample taken for sequencing was naive CD4+ T cells from blood. CDR3 protein: CASSRWGGEGNEQFF. As DNA, the CDR3 is TGCGCCAGCAGCCGCTGGGGGGGCGAGGGCAATGAGCAGTTCTTC.